This TCR beta chain was documented in a study of T cells in Graves' hyperthyroidism and ophthalmopathy. TCR beta CDR3 regions were amplified from RNA. HTBI primers were used for first-round RT-PCR of the TCR CDR3. TCRdb recomputed calls from the multiplex PCR reads with MiXCR, one row per CDR3 protein. The profile shows around 760,000 distinct CDR3 sequences, under 45% of them singletons. A few counts support this clonotype. The antigen remains undetermined. This CDR3 contains 11 residues. V dropped 8 bases and J dropped 7 bases, with 10 bases sitting between them. CDR1 and CDR2 (germline): LNHNV, YYDKDF (reference sequence). Study findings and constraints: Most expanded thyroid clonotypes above 0.001 also appeared in blood.

Researchers defined stable Graves' hyperthyroidism as no ophthalmopathy progression within 18 months. Patients were excluded for uncontrolled infection, other autoimmune disease, pregnancy or lactation. The V gene is TRBV15, the J gene TRBJ2-3; the D gene is possibly TRBD2 (5 bases). The specimen sequenced was blood. The clonotype was recovered from a woman in her thirties or forties with Graves' hyperthyroidism. CDR3 sequence: CATSSSNTQYF. The CDR3 DNA reads TGTGCCACCTCTAGCTCAAATACGCAGTATTTT.